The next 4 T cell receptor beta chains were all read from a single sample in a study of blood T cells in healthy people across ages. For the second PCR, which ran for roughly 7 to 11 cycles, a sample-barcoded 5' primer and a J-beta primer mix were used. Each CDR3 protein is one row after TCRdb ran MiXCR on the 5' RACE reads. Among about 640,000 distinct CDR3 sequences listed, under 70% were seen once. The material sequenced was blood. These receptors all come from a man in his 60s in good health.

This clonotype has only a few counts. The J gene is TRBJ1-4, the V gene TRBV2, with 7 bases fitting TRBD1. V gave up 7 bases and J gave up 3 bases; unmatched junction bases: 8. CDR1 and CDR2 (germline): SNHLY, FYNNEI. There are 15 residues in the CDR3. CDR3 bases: TGTGCCAGCAACACCCAGACAGGGCCTAATGAAAAACTGTTTTTT. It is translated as CASNTQTGPNEKLFF. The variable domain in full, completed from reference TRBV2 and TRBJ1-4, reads EPEVTQTPSHQVTQMGQEVILRCVPISNHLYFYWYRQILGQKVEFLVSFYNNEISEKSEIFDDQFSVERPDGSNFTLKIRSTKLEDSAMYFCASNTQTGPNEKLFFGSGTQLSVL.

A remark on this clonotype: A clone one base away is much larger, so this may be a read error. Here the CDR3 DNA reads TGTGCCAGCAGCTTAGACGGACAGTACAATGGGCAGTTCTTC. This gives the protein CASSLDGQYNGQFF. This rearrangement joins TRBV11-2 to TRBJ2-1, with a tentative D call TRBD1 (6 bases). The CDR3 covers 14 residues. Germline lookup yields CDR1 SGHAT and CDR2 FQNNGV.

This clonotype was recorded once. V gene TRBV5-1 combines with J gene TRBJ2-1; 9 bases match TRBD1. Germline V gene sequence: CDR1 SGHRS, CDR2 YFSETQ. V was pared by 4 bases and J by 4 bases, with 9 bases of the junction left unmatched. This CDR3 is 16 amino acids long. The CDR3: CASSLRQGGVYNEQFF. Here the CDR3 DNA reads TGCGCCAGCAGCCTAAGACAGGGGGGGGTATACAATGAGCAGTTCTTC.

This chain's CDR3 is CASSIVAGPYNEQFF. For the CDR3, the DNA is TGTGCCAGCAGCATCGTAGCGGGCCCCTACAATGAGCAGTTCTTC. The chain joins TRBV7-2 to TRBJ2-1; the match to TRBD2 covers 7 bases. This CDR3 region has 15 residues. J was trimmed by 2 bases and V by 5 bases; bases with no gene match: 6. Per the germline V gene, CDR1 is SGHTA and CDR2 is FQGNSA.